These T cell receptor beta chains were read from a single sample in a study of beta chain features in type 1 diabetes. Sequencing was performed with immunoSEQ multiplex PCR; in TCRdb, only in-frame clones are kept and a portion is missing. The sample has approximately 170,000 clones; around 63% are singletons. Material: naive CD4+ T cells from blood. These receptors were obtained from a man under 40 with type 1 diabetes. Each CDR3 is given without its conserved first and last residue. D genes are given only for firm matches.

v_call: TRBV29-1; j_call: TRBJ2-4; d_call: .; cdr3_aa: SASGKKNIQY
v_call: TRBV29-1; j_call: TRBJ1-4; d_call: TRBD1; cdr3_aa: SVVGGQFGEKLF
v_call: TRBV9; j_call: TRBJ2-7; d_call: .; cdr3_aa: ASSVANNEQY
v_call: TRBV10-1; j_call: TRBJ2-1; d_call: .; cdr3_aa: ASSRLTGRSYNEQF
v_call: TRBV7-9; j_call: TRBJ2-7; d_call: .; cdr3_aa: ASTRTYLTYEQY
v_call: TRBV7-2; j_call: TRBJ1-6; d_call: .; cdr3_aa: ASSSWRRRYNSPLH
v_call: TRBV28; j_call: TRBJ2-5; d_call: .; cdr3_aa: ASSSGQETQY
v_call: TRBV10-3; j_call: TRBJ2-3; d_call: .; cdr3_aa: AISESRDTQY
v_call: TRBV7-2; j_call: TRBJ2-3; d_call: .; cdr3_aa: ASSFRAGQEDTQY
v_call: TRBV7-9; j_call: TRBJ2-7; d_call: .; cdr3_aa: ASSSGTPPYEQY
v_call: TRBV30; j_call: TRBJ2-5; d_call: TRBD1; cdr3_aa: AWSVVRTGGAGETQY